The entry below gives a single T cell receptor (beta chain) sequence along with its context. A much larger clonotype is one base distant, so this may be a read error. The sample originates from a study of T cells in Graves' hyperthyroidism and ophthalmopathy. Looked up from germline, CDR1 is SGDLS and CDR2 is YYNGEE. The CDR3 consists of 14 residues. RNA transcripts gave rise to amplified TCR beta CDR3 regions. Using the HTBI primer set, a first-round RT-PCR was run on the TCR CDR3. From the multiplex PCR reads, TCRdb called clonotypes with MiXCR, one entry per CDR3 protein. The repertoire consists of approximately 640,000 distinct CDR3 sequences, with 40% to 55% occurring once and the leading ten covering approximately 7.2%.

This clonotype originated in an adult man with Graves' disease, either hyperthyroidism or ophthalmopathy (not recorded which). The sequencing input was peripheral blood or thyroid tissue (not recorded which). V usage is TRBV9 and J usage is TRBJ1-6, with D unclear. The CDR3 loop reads CTSSVSDVNSPLHF. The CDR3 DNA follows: TGTACCAGCAGCGTATCAGATGTTAATTCACCCCTCCACTTT. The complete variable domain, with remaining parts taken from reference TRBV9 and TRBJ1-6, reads DSGVTQTPKHLITATGQRVTLRCSPRSGDLSVYWYQQSLDQGLQFLIQYYNGEERAKGNILERFSAQQFPDLHSELNLSSLELGDSALYFCTSSVSDVNSPLHFGNGTRLTVT.